This T cell receptor beta chain was recovered during a study of CD8 T cells in Susac syndrome. Random-hexamer reverse transcription was applied to about 0.5 to 1 ug RNA. TCRdb re-called the immunoSEQ multiplex PCR reads through MiXCR, storing one row per CDR3 protein. The sample contains 100,000 to 150,000 distinct CDR3 sequences, 80% to 95% of which appear only once. TCR beta was sequenced from blood CD8+ and CD4+ T cells. Trimming stripped 3 bases from V and 2 bases from J, with 17 bases between. The CDR3 extends over 16 amino acids. This clonotype originated in a human donor with multiple sclerosis. Sample: CD8+ T cells from PBMCs. V is TRBV12-3 or TRBV12-4 and J is TRBJ2-7; D ambiguous. CDR3 nucleotide sequence: TGTGCCAGCAGTTTTCGACTCCTAAATGAAGCCTACGAGCAGTACGTC. Amino acid sequence: CASSFRLLNEAYEQYV.